These 10 T cell receptor beta chains were all obtained from the same sample, sequenced in a study of blood T cell repertoires in COVID-19. TCRdb keeps only in-frame clones here, not all; method: immunoSEQ multiplex PCR. The data show about 18,000 clones, roughly 91% seen once. The specimen sequenced was peripheral blood. The receptors shown here come from a human donor in a cohort sampled during active COVID-19.

This rearrangement joins TRBV19 to TRBJ2-1; 8 bases agree with TRBD2. CDR3 size: 16 residues. With V trimmed by 7 bases and J by 6 bases, 14 bases remained unmatched. The germline V gene encodes CDR1 LNHDA and CDR2 SQIVND (reference sequence). CDR3 nucleotides: TGTGCCAGTACTCGACCAAGCGGGAGAGGAGTCAATGAGCAGTTCTTC. This encodes CASTRPSGRGVNEQFF.

The V call is TRBV30, the J call TRBJ2-3, with D tentatively TRBD1 (5 bases). This CDR3 spans 11 amino acids. Per the germline V gene, CDR1 is GTSNPN and CDR2 is SVGIG (reference sequence). The V end was cut by 7 bases, the J end by 10 bases, with 15 bases between. CDR3 amino acids: CALNSGFPQYF. In DNA form, the CDR3 reads TGTGCCTTGAATTCAGGGTTTCCGCAGTATTTT.

This clone was recorded a few times. The chain couples TRBV30 to TRBJ1-5; 9 bases are a match to TRBD1. V was pared by 3 bases and J by 9 bases, with 6 bases of the junction left unmatched. Germline V lookup: CDR1 GTSNPN, CDR2 SVGIG (reference sequence). The CDR3 is made up of 13 amino acids. For the CDR3, the DNA is TGTGCCTGGAGCGGGACAGGGATGTGGCCCCAGCATTTT. Protein sequence: CAWSGTGMWPQHF.

The rearrangement links TRBV7-2 to TRBJ1-1; 7 bases align to TRBD1. The V segment lost 1 base and the J segment 4 bases; nucleotides outside the gene matches: 9. CDR3 size: 16 residues. Germline V gene sequence: CDR1 SGHTA, CDR2 FQGNSA. The CDR3: CASSLVGSGGITEAFF. Here the CDR3 DNA reads TGTGCCAGCAGCTTAGTTGGATCAGGGGGAATCACTGAAGCTTTCTTT. The whole variable domain, remainder taken from reference TRBV7-2 and TRBJ1-1, is GAGVSQSPSNKVTEKGKDVELRCDPISGHTALYWYRQSLGQGLEFLIYFQGNSAPDKSGLPSDRFSAERTGGSVSTLTIQRTQQEDSAVYLCASSLVGSGGITEAFFGQGTRLTVV.

This chain uses TRBV12-3 or TRBV12-4 with TRBJ1-1; 8 bases align to TRBD1. There are 13 residues in the CDR3. V lost 6 bases to trimming and J lost 5 bases; unmatched junction nucleotides: 5. CDR3 DNA: TGTGCCAGCAGGGACAGGGAGGGAACTGAAGCTTTCTTT. It specifies CASRDREGTEAFF.

In the case of this clone: At one of its ends the junction is not consistent with the germline gene, which may arise from a read error. The gene calls are TRBV4-2 and TRBJ1-2; 11 positions match TRBD1. The CDR3 extends over 15 amino acids. CDR1 LGHNA and CDR2 YNFKEQ come from the germline V gene. CDR3 loop: CASSPLGTGGTFSAF. CDR3 coding DNA: TGTGCCAGCAGCCCCCTTGGGACAGGGGGAACTTTTTCCGCCTTC.

The chain carries TRBV13 and TRBJ2-1; D gene uncertain. Germline lookup yields CDR1 PRHDT and CDR2 FYEKMQ (reference sequence). Trimming took off 5 bases at V and 8 bases at J, with 10 bases between the two ends. This CDR3 is built from 12 residues. CDR3 nucleotide sequence: TGTGCCAGCAGCCCCCGGGTCCATGAGCAGTTCTTC. This encodes CASSPRVHEQFF.

The chain links TRBV25-1 to TRBJ2-1; 8 nucleotides agree with TRBD1. Germline CDR1 MGHDK, CDR2 SYGVNS. V dropped 10 bases and J dropped 4; count of bases not matched to a gene: 9. The CDR3 is 14 amino acids. For the CDR3, the DNA is TGTGCCACCAGGGGGCAAGGCTTTTACAATGAGCAGTTCTTC. Its protein product is CATRGQGFYNEQFF.

The genes are TRBV19 and TRBJ1-5; TRBD1 might be the D (6 bases). CDR3 length equals 16 residues. The ends were cut back, 6 bases at V and 4 bases at J, with 19 bases in the middle. The germline CDR1 and CDR2 sequences are LNHDA and SQIVND (reference sequence). The CDR3 spells CASRSDSLRGNQPQHF. DNA for the CDR3: TGTGCCAGTAGGTCGGACAGTCTCAGAGGTAATCAGCCCCAGCATTTT.

The chain's CDR3 is CASSRSGGLGAFF. The CDR3 nucleotides read TGTGCCAGCAGCCGCAGCGGGGGGCTCGGTGCTTTCTTT. This chain joins TRBV7-9 and TRBJ1-1, with a tentative D call TRBD1 (6 bases). The CDR3 runs 13 residues. V shed 5 bases and J shed 11 bases, with 18 bases lying between them. The V gene's germline CDR1 is SEHNR and CDR2 FQNEAQ (reference sequence).